A selection of T cell receptor beta chains follows, all from one sample in a study of cytomegalovirus exposure and HLA in healthy donors. Profiling relied on immunoSEQ multiplex PCR, and the TCRdb table lists in-frame clones only, not all of them. The data hold about 180,000 clones, with more than 65% observed a single time. The sample taken for sequencing was PBMCs. The receptors were sampled from a woman in her forties or fifties in good health and CMV-seronegative. The conserved cysteine and the conserved F or W are not part of the CDR3 here.

>TRBJ2-5|TRBV7-9
ASSLIGRGQETQY
>TRBJ2-2|TRBV27
ASSLSRAGELF
>TRBJ2-3|TRBV11-2
ASSEGLAASTDTQY
>TRBJ2-7|TRBV18
ASSRDREYSEQY
>TRBJ2-7|TRBV11-2
ASSLGSGTSSFYEQY
>TRBJ2-5|TRBV9
ASSVLPLAGGETQY
>TRBJ2-5|TRBV5-6
ASSLIELKETQY
>TRBJ2-3|TRBV23-1
ASPPGQSTDTQY
>TRBJ2-7|TRBV27
ASSYSGPDRGTEQY
>TRBJ1-1|TRBV28
ASSFNSGGSAF
>TRBJ2-7|TRBV28
ASSLPGQGTAPSYEQY
>TRBJ2-3|TRBV10-1
ASSEMSMAGGVDTQY
>TRBJ2-7|TRBV19
ASSIGGPQY
>TRBJ2-3|TRBV11-2
ASSINGGPGDTQY
>TRBJ1-2|TRBV9
ASSLLQDRGQGYT